Listed below are T cell receptor beta chains from one sample, sequenced in a study of OX40 agonist ivuxolimab in advanced cancers. Sequenced by immunoSEQ multiplex PCR; TCRdb stores in-frame clones only, minus some. Found here are approximately 160,000 clones, roughly 94% of them singletons; the top ten hold 0.31%. Material: CD4+ or CD8+ T cells sorted from blood, obtained in a trial of the OX40 agonist ivuxolimab. The receptors derive from an adult with an advanced solid tumor such as melanoma, head and neck, liver or kidney cancer. Each CDR3 is given with its conserved first and last residue. The D gene is left open where the match is weak. Size is stated for part of the rows, as once, few or many counts, or as a class when the clone is expanded.

size: .
V: TRBV5-1
J: TRBJ2-1
D: .
CDR3: CASSLAAEPYNEQFF
DNA: TGCGCCAGCAGCTTGGCAGCGGAGCCTTACAATGAGCAGTTCTTC

size: .
V: TRBV4-3
J: TRBJ1-4
D: TRBD1
CDR3: CASSQEAGGFNEKLFF
DNA: TGCGCCAGCAGCCAAGAGGCAGGGGGGTTTAATGAAAAACTGTTTTTT

size: .
V: TRBV7-2
J: TRBJ1-5
D: TRBD1
CDR3: CASSPRQGRSPQHF
DNA: TGTGCCAGCAGCCCCCGACAGGGGCGGTCGCCCCAGCATTTT

size: .
V: TRBV5-4
J: TRBJ2-7
D: TRBD1
CDR3: CASSGGQGVYEQYF
DNA: TGTGCCAGCAGCGGGGGACAGGGTGTCTACGAGCAGTACTTC

size: .
V: TRBV7-2
J: TRBJ1-2
D: .
CDR3: CASSLAATNSNYGYTF
DNA: TGTGCCAGCAGCTTAGCAGCGACCAATAGTAACTATGGCTACACCTTC

size: .
V: TRBV25-1
J: TRBJ2-1
D: TRBD2
CDR3: CASSELSGTYNEQFF
DNA: TGTGCCAGCAGTGAATTGAGCGGGACCTACAATGAGCAGTTCTTC

size: .
V: TRBV29-1
J: TRBJ1-2
D: .
CDR3: CSAGAGVGYGYTF
DNA: TGCAGCGCCGGGGCAGGGGTGGGCTATGGCTACACCTTC

size: .
V: TRBV5-6
J: TRBJ2-5
D: .
CDR3: CASSAQGRGKETQYF
DNA: TGTGCCAGCAGCGCGCAGGGACGGGGTAAGGAGACCCAGTACTTC

size: few
V: TRBV10-3
J: TRBJ2-7
D: .
CDR3: CAISTDSLSYEQYF
DNA: TGTGCCATCAGTACGGACAGCCTCTCCTACGAGCAGTACTTC

size: .
V: TRBV28
J: TRBJ2-7
D: .
CDR3: CASKVLGAVWEQYF
DNA: TGTGCCAGCAAGGTATTAGGGGCGGTATGGGAGCAGTACTTC

size: .
V: TRBV6-5
J: TRBJ2-4
D: .
CDR3: CASSQNRDTKNIQYF
DNA: TGTGCCAGCAGCCAGAACAGGGATACCAAAAACATTCAGTACTTC

size: .
V: TRBV6-1
J: TRBJ2-7
D: .
CDR3: CASSWPRKQYF
DNA: TGTGCCAGCAGTTGGCCTAGAAAGCAGTACTTC

size: .
V: TRBV27
J: TRBJ2-3
D: TRBD1
CDR3: CASSLSRTGTTDTQYF
DNA: TGTGCCAGCAGTTTATCTAGGACAGGTACTACAGATACGCAGTATTTT

size: .
V: TRBV5-1
J: TRBJ2-1
D: .
CDR3: CASSFRAPNEQFF
DNA: TGCGCCAGCAGCTTTAGGGCCCCCAATGAGCAGTTCTTC

size: .
V: TRBV19
J: TRBJ2-5
D: .
CDR3: CASSMSSRETQYF
DNA: TGTGCCAGTAGTATGTCCTCAAGGGAGACCCAGTACTTC

size: .
V: TRBV5-6
J: TRBJ2-2
D: TRBD1
CDR3: CASSLAGTGPTGELFF
DNA: TGTGCCAGCAGCTTGGCAGGGACAGGGCCCACCGGGGAGCTGTTTTTT

size: once
V: TRBV7-2
J: TRBJ2-3
D: .
CDR3: CASSPRWGSGTDTQYF
DNA: TGTGCCAGCAGCCCCAGGTGGGGGAGCGGCACAGATACGCAGTATTTT

size: .
V: TRBV9
J: TRBJ1-5
D: .
CDR3: CASSVSGDSNQPQHF
DNA: TGTGCCAGCAGCGTATCGGGGGACAGCAATCAGCCCCAGCATTTT

size: .
V: TRBV4-3
J: TRBJ2-7
D: .
CDR3: CASSQESVVAASYEQYF
DNA: TGCGCCAGCAGCCAAGAAAGCGTGGTAGCGGCTTCCTACGAGCAGTACTTC

size: .
V: TRBV5-8
J: TRBJ2-3
D: TRBD2
CDR3: CASKGLSGSKDTDTQYF
DNA: TGTGCCAGCAAGGGTCTAAGCGGGAGTAAGGACACAGATACGCAGTATTTT

size: few
V: TRBV5-1
J: TRBJ2-7
D: .
CDR3: CASSLGDEQYF
DNA: TGCGCCAGCAGCTTGGGGGACGAGCAGTACTTC

size: .
V: TRBV5-1
J: TRBJ2-5
D: TRBD1
CDR3: CASSSGQMQETQYF
DNA: TGCGCCAGCAGCTCGGGACAGATGCAAGAGACCCAGTACTTC

size: .
V: TRBV28
J: TRBJ2-3
D: .
CDR3: CASSFSGSTDTQYF
DNA: TGTGCCAGCAGTTTCTCAGGGAGCACAGATACGCAGTATTTT

size: .
V: TRBV19
J: TRBJ1-2
D: .
CDR3: CATTDAAEYGYTF
DNA: TGTGCCACGACAGATGCCGCGGAGTATGGCTACACCTTC

size: .
V: TRBV28
J: TRBJ2-7
D: TRBD1
CDR3: CASSLSTGSYEQYF
DNA: TGTGCCAGCAGTTTGTCGACAGGGTCATACGAGCAGTACTTC

size: .
V: TRBV6-6
J: TRBJ2-5
D: .
CDR3: CASTLEETQYF
DNA: TGTGCCAGCACCCTCGAAGAGACCCAGTACTTC

size: .
V: TRBV19
J: TRBJ2-5
D: .
CDR3: CASSIEGDGGWGETQYF
DNA: TGTGCCAGTAGTATAGAGGGGGACGGAGGCTGGGGAGAGACCCAGTACTTC

size: .
V: TRBV6-5
J: TRBJ2-7
D: .
CDR3: CASSYDSALGSYEQYF
DNA: TGTGCCAGCAGTTACGATTCGGCACTAGGTTCTTACGAGCAGTACTTC

size: .
V: TRBV20-1
J: TRBJ2-1
D: .
CDR3: CSAIGYNEQFF
DNA: TGCAGTGCTATTGGGTACAATGAGCAGTTCTTC

size: .
V: TRBV29-1
J: TRBJ1-2
D: TRBD1
CDR3: CSVESAGTGRGYTF
DNA: TGCAGCGTTGAGTCTGCCGGGACAGGGAGAGGCTACACCTTC

size: .
V: TRBV6-5
J: TRBJ2-7
D: TRBD2
CDR3: CASIRGGSRYEQYF
DNA: TGTGCCAGCATCCGGGGGGGTAGTCGGTACGAGCAGTACTTC

size: .
V: TRBV2
J: TRBJ2-7
D: .
CDR3: CASSELVYEQYF
DNA: TGTGCCAGCAGCGAGCTAGTCTACGAGCAGTACTTC

size: .
V: TRBV28
J: TRBJ1-1
D: TRBD1
CDR3: CASSFASTRGQGSGAFF
DNA: TGTGCCAGCAGTTTTGCGTCGACGAGGGGACAGGGTAGTGGAGCTTTCTTT

size: .
V: TRBV7-9
J: TRBJ1-5
D: .
CDR3: CASSWTGSNQPQHF
DNA: TGTGCCAGCAGTTGGACGGGGAGCAATCAGCCCCAGCATTTT

size: .
V: TRBV7-3
J: TRBJ2-7
D: TRBD1
CDR3: CASSSPRDSSYEQYF
DNA: TGTGCCAGCAGCTCGCCCCGGGACAGTTCCTACGAGCAGTACTTC

size: .
V: TRBV19
J: TRBJ2-3
D: .
CDR3: CASNLRGETDTQYF
DNA: TGTGCCAGTAATTTACGGGGTGAAACAGATACGCAGTATTTT

size: .
V: TRBV7-8
J: TRBJ2-7
D: .
CDR3: CASSTRQRYEQYF
DNA: TGTGCCAGCAGCACCCGACAGAGGTACGAGCAGTACTTC

size: .
V: TRBV9
J: TRBJ1-6
D: .
CDR3: CASSPLSSSPLHF
DNA: TGTGCCAGCAGCCCCCTTTCATCGTCACCCCTCCACTTT

size: .
V: TRBV11-2
J: TRBJ2-3
D: TRBD2
CDR3: CASSPLWGGSVGDTQYF
DNA: TGTGCCAGCAGCCCCCTATGGGGCGGGAGTGTTGGAGATACGCAGTATTTT

size: .
V: TRBV30
J: TRBJ1-5
D: .
CDR3: CAWSADGNQPQHF
DNA: TGTGCCTGGAGCGCTGACGGTAATCAGCCCCAGCATTTT

size: few
V: TRBV7-3
J: TRBJ2-7
D: TRBD2
CDR3: CASRLGIRRLAGGKDEQYF
DNA: TGTGCCAGCAGATTGGGGATCCGGAGACTAGCGGGAGGGAAGGACGAGCAGTACTTC

size: .
V: TRBV5-1
J: TRBJ1-1
D: .
CDR3: CASSLGVTEAFF
DNA: TGCGCCAGCAGCTTGGGCGTGACTGAAGCTTTCTTT

size: .
V: TRBV7-8
J: TRBJ2-1
D: TRBD2
CDR3: CASSLGLAGKSSYNEQFF
DNA: TGTGCCAGCAGCTTAGGACTAGCGGGGAAGAGCTCCTACAATGAGCAGTTCTTC

size: .
V: TRBV6-5
J: TRBJ2-5
D: TRBD2
CDR3: CASSPLAGSETQYF
DNA: TGTGCCAGCAGCCCCCTAGCGGGGTCAGAGACCCAGTACTTC

size: .
V: TRBV19
J: TRBJ2-2
D: .
CDR3: CASSSQGGAGELFF
DNA: TGTGCCAGTAGTAGCCAGGGGGGGGCCGGGGAGCTGTTTTTT

size: .
V: TRBV7-2
J: TRBJ2-5
D: .
CDR3: CASSLDYRRETQYF
DNA: TGTGCCAGCAGCTTAGATTACAGGAGGGAGACCCAGTACTTC

size: .
V: TRBV27
J: TRBJ1-2
D: .
CDR3: CASSSKGPYGYTF
DNA: TGTGCCAGCAGTTCAAAGGGCCCCTATGGCTACACCTTC

size: .
V: TRBV7-9
J: TRBJ1-2
D: TRBD1
CDR3: CASSPGGGQGIHGYTF
DNA: TGTGCCAGCAGCCCAGGGGGAGGGCAGGGGATCCATGGCTACACCTTC

size: .
V: TRBV28
J: TRBJ2-7
D: .
CDR3: CASSLGYEQYF
DNA: TGTGCCAGCAGTTTAGGGTACGAGCAGTACTTC

size: .
V: TRBV10-2
J: TRBJ2-3
D: TRBD2
CDR3: CASSERSGGALTHTQYF
DNA: TGCGCCAGCAGTGAGCGTAGCGGGGGGGCGTTGACTCATACGCAGTATTTT

size: .
V: TRBV9
J: TRBJ2-7
D: .
CDR3: CASSADLPPRGEQYF
DNA: TGTGCCAGCAGCGCCGACTTGCCTCCCCGAGGCGAGCAGTACTTC

size: once
V: TRBV23-1
J: TRBJ2-3
D: .
CDR3: CASSRTVEDTQYF
DNA: TGCGCCAGCAGTCGAACGGTGGAAGATACGCAGTATTTT